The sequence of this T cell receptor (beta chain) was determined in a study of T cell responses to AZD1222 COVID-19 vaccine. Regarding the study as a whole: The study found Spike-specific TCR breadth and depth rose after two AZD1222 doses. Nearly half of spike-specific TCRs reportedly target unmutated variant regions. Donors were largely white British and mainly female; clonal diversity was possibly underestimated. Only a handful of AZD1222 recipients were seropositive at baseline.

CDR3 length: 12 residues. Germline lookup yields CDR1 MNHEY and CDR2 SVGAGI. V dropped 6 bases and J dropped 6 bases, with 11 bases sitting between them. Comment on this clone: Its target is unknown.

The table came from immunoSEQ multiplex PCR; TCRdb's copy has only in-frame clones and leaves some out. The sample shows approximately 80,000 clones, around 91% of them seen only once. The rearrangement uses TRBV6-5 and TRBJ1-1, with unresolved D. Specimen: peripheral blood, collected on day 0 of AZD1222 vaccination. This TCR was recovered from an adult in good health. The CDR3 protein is CASRGIKAEAFF. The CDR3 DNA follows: TGTGCCAGCAGGGGGATTAAGGCTGAAGCTTTCTTT.